The 9 T cell receptor beta chains presented below share a single source sample, sequenced in a study of cytomegalovirus exposure and HLA in healthy donors. The PCR contained 60 Vbeta and 13 Jbeta primers. Profiled with immunoSEQ multiplex PCR; TCRdb holds only in-frame clones, not every one. Here the sample spans roughly 180,000 clones, 65% to 85% being singletons. The sequenced material came from PBMCs. Receptors originate from a girl aged 10 to 17 in good health and CMV-seropositive.

In nucleotides, the CDR3 is TGCGCCAGTGAGCCGGGACAGGGGGCGGGAGGCTATGGCTACACCTTC. It codes for CASEPGQGAGGYGYTF. This rearrangement joins TRBV4-1 to TRBJ1-2; 12 nucleotides align to TRBD1. The germline CDR1 and CDR2 sequences are MGHRA and YSYEKL. This CDR3 contains 16 residues. Germline trimming cut 9 bases from V and 4 bases from J; bases unmatched to any gene: 12.

This clone was counted a single time. The rearrangement uses TRBV5-8 and TRBJ2-1; a weak D match, TRBD1 (5 bases). Per the germline V gene, CDR1 is SGHTS and CDR2 is YDEGEE. The CDR3 length is 13 residues. V was trimmed by 9 bases and J by 6 bases, leaving 16 bases between them. Here the CDR3 reads CATLQGRVNEQFF. For the CDR3, the DNA is TGTGCCACCCTCCAGGGCAGGGTCAATGAGCAGTTCTTC. The full variable domain, completed using reference TRBV5-8 and TRBJ2-1, is EAGVTQSPTHLIKTRGQQATLRCSPISGHTSVYWYQQALGLGLQFLLWYDEGEERNRGNFPPRFSGRQFPNYSSELNVNALELEDSALYLCATLQGRVNEQFFGPGTRLTVL.

A single count supports this clone. V is TRBV27 and J is TRBJ1-5; TRBD1 aligns across 7 bases. Trimming at V came to 5 bases and at J to 7 bases, leaving 8 bases not matched to a gene. Germline values: CDR1 MNHEY, CDR2 SMNVEV (reference sequence). This CDR3 spans 14 amino acids. The CDR3 is CASSPRGQSQPQHF. As DNA, the CDR3 is TGTGCCAGCAGTCCCCGGGGACAGAGCCAGCCCCAGCATTTT.

The chain has TRBV4-1 and TRBJ1-5, with D maybe TRBD1 (6 bases). V lost 0 bases and J 0 bases, leaving 12 bases between the germline ends. Germline V gives CDR1 MGHRA, CDR2 YSYEKL. This CDR3 comprises 17 residues. CDR3 loop: CASSQDGQLYSNQPQHF. The DNA of the CDR3 is TGCGCCAGCAGCCAAGATGGACAGCTTTATAGCAATCAGCCCCAGCATTTT.

The CDR3 loop reads CASSLVGAGNTIYF. As DNA, the CDR3 is TGCGCCAGCAGCTTGGTAGGGGCTGGAAACACCATATATTTT. The chain combines TRBV5-1 with TRBJ1-3; possibly TRBD1 for D (5 bases). Trimming took off 0 bases at V and 2 bases at J, with 6 bases between the two ends. Germline loops: CDR1 SGHRS, CDR2 YFSETQ. This CDR3 region has 14 residues.

The chain is built from TRBV7-2 and TRBJ2-7; maybe TRBD2 (6 bases). The CDR3 runs to 14 residues. Germline CDR1 is SGHTA and CDR2 is FQGNSA. V lost 4 bases and J lost 1, with 11 bases in between. The CDR3 DNA sequence: TGTGCCAGCAGCTCACTGCGGGGTTCCTACGAGCAGTACTTC. It specifies CASSSLRGSYEQYF.

The rearrangement joins TRBV7-2 to TRBJ2-3, with a tentative D call TRBD1 (6 bases). The CDR3 has 15 residues. Germline CDR1 SGHTA, CDR2 FQGNSA. With 3 bases removed from V and 1 base from J, the gap between germline ends came to 11 bases. The CDR3 spells CASSFGSGGTDTQYF. The DNA for the CDR3 is TGTGCCAGCAGCTTTGGTTCAGGGGGCACAGATACGCAGTATTTT.

V and J are TRBV29-1 and TRBJ1-1; no firm D call. Trimming pared 4 bases from V and 3 bases from J, leaving 9 bases between. This CDR3 is 12 amino acids long. Looked up from germline, CDR1 is SQVTM and CDR2 is ANQGSEA. The CDR3 DNA is TGCAGCGTTGCAGGTCCTTACACTGAAGCTTTCTTT. Translating gives CSVAGPYTEAFF. Based on the CDR3 plus reference TRBV29-1 and TRBJ1-1, the full variable domain is SAVISQKPSRDICQRGTSLTIQCQVDSQVTMMFWYRQQPGQSLTLIATANQGSEATYESGFVIDKFPISRPNLTFSTLTVSNMSPEDSSIYLCSVAGPYTEAFFGQGTRLTVV.

The rearrangement joins TRBV21-1 to TRBJ1-1; the table's D call, TRBD1, has no DNA check behind it. TRBV21-1 is annotated as a pseudogene. CDR3 length: 15 amino acids. CDR3 DNA: TGTGCCAGCAGCAAAGCGCCAGGTCGGAACACTGAAGCTTTCTTT. This encodes CASSKAPGRNTEAFF.